Shown below are 6 T cell receptor beta chains from a single sample sequenced in a study of siplizumab effects on memory and regulatory T cells. Clones were sequenced by immunoSEQ multiplex PCR, and TCRdb holds only the in-frame ones, with some missing. The data hold over 100,000 clones, with over 90% observed a single time. Sequenced input: Tregs sorted from blood. The receptors were sampled from a human donor in good health.

V is TRBV15 and J is TRBJ1-1, with a tentative D call TRBD1 (5 bases). The CDR3 covers 15 residues. Germline-derived CDR1 and CDR2 are LNHNV and YYDKDF (reference sequence). V lost 1 base to trimming and J lost 1 base, with 10 bases between them. CDR3 protein: CATSRVDSGNTEAFF. DNA for the CDR3: TGTGCCACCAGCAGAGTAGACAGTGGGAACACTGAAGCTTTCTTT. Full variable domain (missing parts from reference TRBV15 and TRBJ1-1): DAMVIQNPRYQVTQFGKPVTLSCSQTLNHNVMYWYQQKSSQAPKLLFHYYDKDFNNEADTPDNFQSRRPNTSFCFLDIRSPGLGDTAMYLCATSRVDSGNTEAFFGQGTRLTVV.

This chain uses TRBV7-2 with TRBJ1-1, with D possibly being TRBD1 (5 bases). V lost 1 base, J lost 0 bases, and 12 bases lay in between. The germline gives CDR1 SGHTA, CDR2 FQGNSA. The CDR3 is 16 amino acids. CDR3 sequence reads: CASSLVARGLNTEAFF. The CDR3 DNA reads TGTGCCAGCAGCTTAGTGGCAAGGGGTCTGAACACTGAAGCTTTCTTT.

V usage is TRBV13 and J usage is TRBJ2-6, with 8 bases matching TRBD1. The CDR3 is 18 amino acids. Germline loops: CDR1 PRHDT, CDR2 FYEKMQ (reference sequence). The V segment lost 2 bases and the J segment 0 bases; nucleotides outside the gene matches: 6. CDR3 amino acids: CASSLLTGESSGANVLTF. The CDR3 DNA is TGTGCCAGCAGCTTACTGACAGGGGAGAGCTCTGGGGCCAACGTCCTGACTTTC.

The chain is built from TRBV10-2 and TRBJ1-2; weak D call: TRBD1 (5 bases). The ends were cut back, 8 bases at V and 0 bases at J, with 13 bases in the middle. Germline V gene sequence: CDR1 WSHSY, CDR2 SAAADI. The CDR3 contains 14 residues. CDR3 loop: CASAPGAPNYGYTF. CDR3 DNA sequence: TGCGCCAGCGCCCCCGGGGCTCCTAACTATGGCTACACCTTC.

The chain links TRBV30 to TRBJ1-3; D unresolved. This CDR3 is 16 amino acids long. In germline, CDR1 is GTSNPN, CDR2 SVGIG (reference sequence). The V end lost 4 bases, the J end lost 7 bases, and 23 bases lay between the germline ends. This CDR3 reads CAWKPLSGLRRNTIYF. The CDR3 bases are TGTGCCTGGAAGCCCCTTAGCGGGCTTAGGAGGAACACCATATATTTT.

The chain carries TRBV11-2 and TRBJ2-2, with 8 bases identical to TRBD2. CDR3 length equals 17 residues. Germline loops: CDR1 SGHAT, CDR2 FQNNGV. V lost 3 bases and J lost 5; bases outside the gene matches: 11. The CDR3 loop reads CASSLRIAGNRTGELFF. The DNA for the CDR3 is TGTGCCAGCAGCTTGAGGATAGCGGGAAATAGAACCGGGGAGCTGTTTTTT. The full variable domain, with the rest looked up from reference TRBV11-2 and TRBJ2-2, is EAGVAQSPRYKIIEKRQSVAFWCNPISGHATLYWYQQILGQGPKLLIQFQNNGVVDDSQLPKDRFSAERLKGVDSTLKIQPAKLEDSAVYLCASSLRIAGNRTGELFFGEGSRLTVL.